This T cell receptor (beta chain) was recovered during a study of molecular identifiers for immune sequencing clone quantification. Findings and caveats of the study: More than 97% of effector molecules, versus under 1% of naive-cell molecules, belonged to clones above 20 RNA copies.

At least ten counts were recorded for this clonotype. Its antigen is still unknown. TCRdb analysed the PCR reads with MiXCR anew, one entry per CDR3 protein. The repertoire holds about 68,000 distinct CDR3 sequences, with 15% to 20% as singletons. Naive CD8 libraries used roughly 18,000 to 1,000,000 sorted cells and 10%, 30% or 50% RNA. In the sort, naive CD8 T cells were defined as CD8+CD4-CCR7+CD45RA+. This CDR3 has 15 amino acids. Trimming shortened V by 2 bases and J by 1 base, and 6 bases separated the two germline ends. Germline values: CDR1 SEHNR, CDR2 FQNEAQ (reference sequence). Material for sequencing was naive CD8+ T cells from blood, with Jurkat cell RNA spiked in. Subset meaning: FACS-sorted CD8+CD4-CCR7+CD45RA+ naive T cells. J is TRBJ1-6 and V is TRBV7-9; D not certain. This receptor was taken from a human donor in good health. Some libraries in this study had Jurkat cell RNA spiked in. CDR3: CASSLMGSYNSPLHF. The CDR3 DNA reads TGTGCCAGCAGCTTAATGGGGTCCTATAATTCACCCCTCCACTTT.